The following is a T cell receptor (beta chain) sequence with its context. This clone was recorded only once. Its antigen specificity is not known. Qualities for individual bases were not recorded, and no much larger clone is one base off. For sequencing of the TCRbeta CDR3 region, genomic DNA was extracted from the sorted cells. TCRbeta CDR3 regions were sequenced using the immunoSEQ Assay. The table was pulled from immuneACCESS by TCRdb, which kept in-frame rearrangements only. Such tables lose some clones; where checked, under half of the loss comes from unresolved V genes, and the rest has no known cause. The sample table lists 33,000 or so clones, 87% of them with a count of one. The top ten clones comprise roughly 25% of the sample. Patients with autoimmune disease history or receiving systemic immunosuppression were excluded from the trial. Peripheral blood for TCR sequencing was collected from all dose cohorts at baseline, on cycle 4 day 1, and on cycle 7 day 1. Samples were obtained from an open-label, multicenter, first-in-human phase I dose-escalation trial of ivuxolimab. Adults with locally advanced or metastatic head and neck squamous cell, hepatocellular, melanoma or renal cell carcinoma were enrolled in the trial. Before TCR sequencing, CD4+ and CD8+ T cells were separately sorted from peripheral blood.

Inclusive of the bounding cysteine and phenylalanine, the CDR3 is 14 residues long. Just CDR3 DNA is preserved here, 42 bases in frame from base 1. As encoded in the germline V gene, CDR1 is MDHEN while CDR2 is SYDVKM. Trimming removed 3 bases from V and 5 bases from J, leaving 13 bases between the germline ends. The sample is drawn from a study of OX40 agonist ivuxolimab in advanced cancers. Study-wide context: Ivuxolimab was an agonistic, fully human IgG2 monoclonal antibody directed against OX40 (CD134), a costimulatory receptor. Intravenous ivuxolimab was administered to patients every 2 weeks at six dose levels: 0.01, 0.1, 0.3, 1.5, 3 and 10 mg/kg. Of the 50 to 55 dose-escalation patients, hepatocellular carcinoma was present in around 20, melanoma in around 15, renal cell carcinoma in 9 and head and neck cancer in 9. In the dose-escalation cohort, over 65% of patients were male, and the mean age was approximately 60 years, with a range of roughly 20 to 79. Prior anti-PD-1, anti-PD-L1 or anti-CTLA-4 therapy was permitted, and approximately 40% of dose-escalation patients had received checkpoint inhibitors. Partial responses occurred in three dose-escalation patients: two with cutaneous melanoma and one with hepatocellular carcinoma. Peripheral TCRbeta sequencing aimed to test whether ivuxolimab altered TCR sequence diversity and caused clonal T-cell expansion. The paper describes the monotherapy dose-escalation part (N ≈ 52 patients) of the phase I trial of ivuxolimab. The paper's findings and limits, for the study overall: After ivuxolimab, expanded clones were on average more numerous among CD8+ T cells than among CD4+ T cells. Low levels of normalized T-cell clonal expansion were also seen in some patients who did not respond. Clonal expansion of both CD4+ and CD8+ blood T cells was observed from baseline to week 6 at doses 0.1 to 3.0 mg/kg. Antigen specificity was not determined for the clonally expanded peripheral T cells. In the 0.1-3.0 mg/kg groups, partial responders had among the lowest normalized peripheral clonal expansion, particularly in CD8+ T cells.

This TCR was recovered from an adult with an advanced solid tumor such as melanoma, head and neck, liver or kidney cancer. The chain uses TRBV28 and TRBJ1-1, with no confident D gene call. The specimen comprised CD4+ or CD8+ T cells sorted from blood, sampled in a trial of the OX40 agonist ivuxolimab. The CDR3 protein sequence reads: CASSFAGVGTEAFF. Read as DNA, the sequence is TGTGCCAGCAGTTTTGCGGGAGTTGGGACTGAAGCTTTCTTT. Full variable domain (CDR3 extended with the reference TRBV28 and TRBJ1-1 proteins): DVKVTQSSRYLVKRTGEKVFLECVQDMDHENMFWYRQDPGLGLRLIYFSYDVKMKEKGDIPEGYSVSREKKERFSLILESASTNQTSMYLCASSFAGVGTEAFFGQGTRLTVV.